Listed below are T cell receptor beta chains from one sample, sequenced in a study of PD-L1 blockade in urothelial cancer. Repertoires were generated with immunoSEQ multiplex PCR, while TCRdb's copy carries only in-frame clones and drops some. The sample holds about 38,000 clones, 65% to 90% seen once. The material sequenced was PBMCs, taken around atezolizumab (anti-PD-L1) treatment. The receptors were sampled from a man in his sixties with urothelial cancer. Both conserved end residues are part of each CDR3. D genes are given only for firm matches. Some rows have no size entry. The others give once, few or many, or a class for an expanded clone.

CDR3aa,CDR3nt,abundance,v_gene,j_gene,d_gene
CASSLNRAYEQYF,TGCGCCAGCAGCTTGAACAGGGCCTACGAGCAGTACTTC,-,TRBV5-1,TRBJ2-7,-
CASSDPGQGASEKLFF,TGTGCCAGCAGTGACCCCGGACAGGGGGCCTCCGAAAAACTGTTTTTT,-,TRBV6-1,TRBJ1-4,TRBD1
CASSPNRQGAKNIQYF,TGTGCCAGCTCACCGAATAGACAGGGAGCCAAAAACATTCAGTACTTC,-,TRBV18,TRBJ2-4,TRBD1
CASSVGGLETQYF,TGTGCCAGCAGCGTGGGGGGTCTAGAGACCCAGTACTTC,once,TRBV7-2,TRBJ2-5,-
CATSRDPGSKNIQYF,TGTGCCACCAGCAGAGATCCGGGGAGCAAAAACATTCAGTACTTC,-,TRBV15,TRBJ2-4,-
CASSRGDSSYEQYF,TGTGCCAGCTCCAGGGGGGACAGCTCCTACGAGCAGTACTTC,-,TRBV5-4,TRBJ2-7,-
CASSYLLEGANTEAFF,TGTGCCAGCAGTTACCTACTCGAGGGCGCGAATACTGAAGCTTTCTTT,-,TRBV6-5,TRBJ1-1,-
CASRRTGVSEQYF,TGTGCCAGCAGGAGGACAGGGGTCTCCGAGCAGTACTTC,-,TRBV2,TRBJ2-7,TRBD1
CASSRQGYTGELFF,TGTGCCAGCAGCCGACAGGGTTACACCGGGGAGCTGTTTTTT,-,TRBV14,TRBJ2-2,TRBD1
CASSRPGQGYTEAFF,TGTGCCAGCAGCCGACCGGGACAGGGGTACACTGAAGCTTTCTTT,-,TRBV4-2,TRBJ1-1,TRBD1
CASSDYSGGTDTQYF,TGCGCCAGCAGTGACTATAGCGGGGGCACAGATACGCAGTATTTT,-,TRBV10-2,TRBJ2-3,TRBD2
CASSLSGTASGANVLTF,TGTGCCAGCTCACTTTCCGGGACAGCCTCTGGGGCCAACGTCCTGACTTTC,-,TRBV18,TRBJ2-6,TRBD1
CASRDTYQETQYF,TGTGCCAGCAGGGACACCTACCAAGAGACCCAGTACTTC,-,TRBV2,TRBJ2-5,-
CASSQGMAGGLNPPSYNEQFF,TGTGCCAGCAGCCAAGGAATGGCAGGGGGCCTAAACCCTCCCTCCTACAATGAGCAGTTCTTC,-,TRBV4-2,TRBJ2-1,TRBD1
CASSYSWTGGHEQYF,TGTGCCAGCAGTTACTCGTGGACAGGGGGCCACGAGCAGTACTTC,-,TRBV6-5,TRBJ2-7,TRBD1
CASSLKTGGTEAFF,TGTGCCAGCAGCCTAAAAACAGGGGGCACTGAAGCTTTCTTT,-,TRBV7-2,TRBJ1-1,TRBD1
CASSTSSGANVLTF,TGTGCCAGCAGTACAAGCTCTGGGGCCAACGTCCTGACTTTC,-,TRBV6-1,TRBJ2-6,-
CASSERLVRGHQPQHF,TGTGCCAGTAGCGAAAGGCTTGTCAGGGGACATCAGCCCCAGCATTTT,-,TRBV19,TRBJ1-5,-
CSARRTENTEAFF,TGCAGCGCCCGTCGGACAGAGAACACTGAAGCTTTCTTT,-,TRBV29-1,TRBJ1-1,-
CASSRGGTNTGELFF,TGTGCCAGCAGCCGAGGCGGGACCAACACCGGGGAGCTGTTTTTT,-,TRBV7-8,TRBJ2-2,-
CASSRAADSLLPNQPQHF,TGTGCCAGCTCCCGCGCTGCGGACAGCCTACTCCCCAATCAGCCCCAGCATTTT,-,TRBV18,TRBJ1-5,-
CATVGTGKNIQYF,TGTGCCACGGTAGGAACGGGCAAAAACATTCAGTACTTC,-,TRBV7-9,TRBJ2-4,-
CAWEKGWSTEAFF,TGTGCCTGGGAAAAGGGGTGGTCCACTGAAGCTTTCTTT,-,TRBV30,TRBJ1-1,-
CASSQGEESQPQHF,TGTGCCAGCAGCCAAGGGGAGGAATCTCAGCCCCAGCATTTT,once,TRBV4-2,TRBJ1-5,-
CASSPVEGSYEQYF,TGCGCCAGCAGCCCTGTGGAGGGGTCCTACGAGCAGTACTTC,-,TRBV4-1,TRBJ2-7,-
CASSLARGYGYTF,TGTGCCAGCAGCTTAGCCCGGGGCTATGGCTACACCTTC,-,TRBV7-2,TRBJ1-2,-
CASSQDRQETQYF,TGTGCCAGCAGTCAGGACAGGCAAGAGACCCAGTACTTC,-,TRBV6-4,TRBJ2-5,TRBD1
CASSLGQGQYGYTF,TGCGCCAGCAGCTTGGGGCAGGGTCAATATGGCTACACCTTC,-,TRBV5-1,TRBJ1-2,-
CASSLVLAGAVPANEQFF,TGTGCCAGCAGCTTAGTACTAGCGGGAGCCGTACCCGCCAATGAGCAGTTCTTC,-,TRBV11-2,TRBJ2-1,TRBD2
CASSSTRAKDTEAFF,TGTGCCAGCAGCTCCACGAGGGCGAAGGACACTGAAGCTTTCTTT,-,TRBV7-8,TRBJ1-1,-
CASSRGQSTEAFF,TGCGCCAGCAGCCGAGGACAGAGCACTGAAGCTTTCTTT,-,TRBV4-1,TRBJ1-1,-
CAWSVPGQGEETQYF,TGTGCCTGGAGTGTACCAGGACAGGGTGAAGAGACCCAGTACTTC,-,TRBV30,TRBJ2-5,TRBD1
CASSVESSGYTDTQYF,TGTGCCAGCAGCGTAGAATCTAGCGGCTACACAGATACGCAGTATTTT,few,TRBV9,TRBJ2-3,TRBD2
CASSLAFGNEQYF,TGTGCCAGCAGCTTAGCGTTCGGGAACGAGCAGTACTTC,-,TRBV7-2,TRBJ2-7,-
CASSPDRGHTEAFF,TGTGCCAGCAGCCCGGACAGGGGGCATACTGAAGCTTTCTTT,-,TRBV11-2,TRBJ1-1,TRBD1
CASSIRAGMVTGELFF,TGTGCCAGTAGTATCCGTGCAGGGATGGTGACCGGGGAGCTGTTTTTT,-,TRBV19,TRBJ2-2,-
CASSPRLRFDEQYF,TGTGCCAGCAGCCCACGACTAAGGTTCGACGAGCAGTACTTC,-,TRBV13,TRBJ2-7,-
CASRAQGSTDTQYF,TGTGCCAGTAGGGCACAGGGGAGCACAGATACGCAGTATTTT,once,TRBV19,TRBJ2-3,TRBD1
CASGAGGETQYF,TGTGCCAGCGGGGCGGGGGGAGAGACCCAGTACTTC,-,TRBV7-8,TRBJ2-5,TRBD2
CAWSVSDRNDEQYF,TGTGCCTGGAGTGTATCGGACAGGAATGACGAGCAGTACTTC,-,TRBV30,TRBJ2-7,TRBD1
CASSRGQGARDYEQYF,TGTGCCAGCAGTAGGGGTCAGGGGGCTAGGGATTACGAGCAGTACTTC,once,TRBV6-6,TRBJ2-7,TRBD1
CASSWGTSNTEAFF,TGTGCCAGCAGCTGGGGGACATCGAACACTGAAGCTTTCTTT,-,TRBV7-2,TRBJ1-1,-
CASKLLDRGFADTQYF,TGCGCCAGCAAGTTATTGGACAGGGGTTTCGCAGATACGCAGTATTTT,-,TRBV5-1,TRBJ2-3,TRBD1
CASSGAETQYF,TGTGCCTCAAGCGGTGCCGAGACCCAGTACTTC,-,TRBV30,TRBJ2-5,-
CASSAQGRGLSGYTF,TGTGCCAGCAGCGCGCAGGGCAGGGGGCTGTCTGGCTACACCTTC,few,TRBV11-2,TRBJ1-2,TRBD1
CASRGQGSNEQYF,TGTGCCAGCAGAGGACAGGGGTCCAACGAGCAGTACTTC,-,TRBV11-3,TRBJ2-7,TRBD1
CASSAFGTSGSTGYF,TGTGCCAGCAGTGCCTTCGGGACTAGCGGCTCTACGGGATACTTC,once,TRBV6-1,TRBJ2-7,TRBD2
CASSGLAGNTDTQYF,TGTGCCAGCAGTGGCTTAGCGGGGAACACAGATACGCAGTATTTT,-,TRBV6-4,TRBJ2-3,TRBD2